The rows below give T cell receptor beta chains drawn from one sample of a study of cytomegalovirus exposure and HLA in healthy donors. Here immunoSEQ multiplex PCR was the method, and the copy in TCRdb shows in-frame clones only, minus some. The data hold 150,000 to 200,000 clones, with 80% to 85% observed a single time. The material sequenced was PBMCs. These receptors were collected from a boy between 10 and 17 years old in good health and CMV-seronegative. Each CDR3 is given with its conserved first and last residue. The order of the fields is clone size, D gene, V gene, J gene, CDR3 protein, CDR3 DNA. A D gene is named only where the DNA matches it firmly. Clone size is not always given. Where it is, it says once, few, many or a class for expanded clones.

.	TRBD1	TRBV6-5	TRBJ2-7	CASAGTGRSYEQYF	TGTGCCAGTGCCGGGACAGGTCGATCCTACGAGCAGTACTTC
.	TRBD2	TRBV14	TRBJ2-5	CASSSRDYQETQYF	TGTGCCAGCAGTTCCCGGGACTATCAAGAGACCCAGTACTTC
few	.	TRBV4-1	TRBJ2-7	CASSQETGPSYEQYF	TGCGCCAGCAGCCAAGAAACAGGGCCCTCCTACGAGCAGTACTTC
.	.	TRBV6-5	TRBJ1-3	CASRGTGSGNTIYF	TGTGCCAGCAGGGGAACAGGATCTGGAAACACCATATATTTT
few	.	TRBV5-1	TRBJ1-4	CASSPDSEKLFF	TGCGCCAGCAGCCCTGACAGTGAAAAACTGTTTTTT
.	TRBD2	TRBV7-2	TRBJ2-2	CASSLTWAGGGGELFF	TGTGCCAGCAGCTTAACGTGGGCGGGAGGGGGCGGGGAGCTGTTTTTT
.	.	TRBV6-4	TRBJ1-2	CASAPTGFSPYGYTF	TGTGCCAGCGCGCCTACAGGATTCTCACCCTATGGCTACACCTTC
.	TRBD2	TRBV5-4	TRBJ2-3	CASSLVVAGGTDTQYF	TGTGCCAGCAGCTTGGTAGTAGCGGGAGGGACAGATACGCAGTATTTT
.	TRBD1	TRBV30	TRBJ2-7	CAWTGTGSYEQYF	TGTGCCTGGACCGGGACAGGATCCTACGAGCAGTACTTC
.	TRBD2	TRBV5-6	TRBJ2-3	CASRPQPGLVTDTQYF	TGTGCCAGCAGACCGCAACCGGGACTAGTAACAGATACGCAGTATTTT
once	.	TRBV18	TRBJ1-5	CASSPVRDQPQHF	TGTGCCAGCTCACCAGTGCGGGATCAGCCCCAGCATTTT
.	TRBD1	TRBV7-9	TRBJ2-1	CAIEDRGQKNEQFF	TGTGCCATTGAGGACAGGGGACAAAAAAATGAGCAGTTCTTC
.	TRBD1	TRBV5-1	TRBJ2-2	CASSSGQGEGGELFF	TGCGCCAGCAGCTCGGGACAGGGTGAAGGCGGGGAGCTGTTTTTT
.	TRBD1	TRBV10-3	TRBJ1-1	CAIRGQSNTEAFF	TGTGCCATCAGGGGACAGTCAAACACTGAAGCTTTCTTT
.	.	TRBV6-5	TRBJ1-6	CASREPQGTNSPLHF	TGTGCCAGCAGGGAGCCACAGGGAACTAATTCACCCCTCCACTTT
.	TRBD1	TRBV7-9	TRBJ2-7	CASSLQGVGEQYF	TGTGCCAGCAGCTTACAGGGGGTGGGCGAGCAGTACTTC
.	.	TRBV5-1	TRBJ1-2	CASSATVNRDGYTF	TGCGCCAGCAGCGCTACCGTTAACAGGGACGGCTACACCTTC
.	.	TRBV19	TRBJ2-4	CASNTGGDLLAKNIQYF	TGTGCCAGTAACACGGGGGGCGATCTCCTAGCCAAAAACATTCAGTACTTC
.	.	TRBV15	TRBJ2-1	CATSRDLEQGASSYNEQFF	TGTGCCACCAGCAGAGATCTTGAACAGGGTGCGAGCTCCTACAATGAGCAGTTCTTC
.	TRBD1	TRBV4-3	TRBJ1-2	CASSQGQGGGYGYTF	TGCGCCAGCAGCCAAGGACAGGGAGGAGGGTATGGCTACACCTTC
.	.	TRBV7-9	TRBJ1-6	CASSVPISPLHF	TGTGCCAGCAGCGTCCCTATTTCACCCCTCCACTTT
.	TRBD1	TRBV7-6	TRBJ1-5	CASSLGQGNQPQHF	TGTGCCAGCAGCCTAGGACAGGGGAATCAGCCCCAGCATTTT
.	.	TRBV9	TRBJ1-3	CASSPSGIGGNTIYF	TGTGCCAGCAGCCCCTCAGGGATCGGCGGAAACACCATATATTTT
.	.	TRBV7-6	TRBJ2-7	CASSLAGYLGYEQYF	TGTGCCAGCAGCTTAGCCGGGTATCTCGGCTACGAGCAGTACTTC
.	TRBD2	TRBV5-1	TRBJ2-5	CASSAPGLAGRETQYF	TGCGCCAGCAGCGCCCCGGGACTAGCGGGGAGGGAGACCCAGTACTTC
.	.	TRBV9	TRBJ2-7	CASSVGEGAYEQYF	TGTGCCAGCAGCGTAGGTGAGGGAGCCTACGAGCAGTACTTC
once	TRBD1	TRBV25-1	TRBJ2-7	CASSESTGTGGYEQYF	TGTGCCAGCAGTGAATCCACCGGGACAGGGGGCTACGAGCAGTACTTC
few	.	TRBV19	TRBJ2-2	CASSIPGAGELFF	TGTGCCAGTAGTATACCCGGGGCCGGGGAGCTGTTTTTT
few	TRBD1	TRBV11-2	TRBJ2-7	CASSVTGGNEQYF	TGTGCCAGCAGCGTAACAGGGGGAAACGAGCAGTACTTC
few	TRBD1	TRBV6-4	TRBJ1-2	CASSDSGGPESGGYTF	TGTGCCAGCAGTGACTCAGGGGGCCCCGAGTCTGGGGGCTACACCTTC